This passage covers 3 T cell receptor beta chains from one sample sequenced in a study of shared clonotypes between healthy human individuals. Profiling relied on immunoSEQ multiplex PCR, and the TCRdb table lists in-frame clones only, not all of them. The table has about 560,000 clones, around 81% seen once. The material sequenced was PBMCs. The receptor set was obtained from a woman in her 40s in good health. Some clones in this sample may be carry-over from other donors' samples.

In nucleotides, the CDR3 is TGTGCCAGTCGCAGAAGCACAGATACGCAGTATTTT. Its translation is CASRRSTDTQYF. The chain is built from TRBV19 and TRBJ2-3; D gene unclear. Germline-derived CDR1 and CDR2 are LNHDA and SQIVND (reference sequence). Trimming removed 8 bases at V and 0 bases at J, with 6 bases between. The CDR3 runs 12 residues.

This clone was detected only a few times. This chain connects TRBV6-1 to TRBJ2-2; D gene uncertain. V was clipped by 6 bases and J by 4 bases, with 12 bases between them. The CDR3 length is 14 residues. Germline V gives CDR1 MNHNS, CDR2 SASEGT. CDR3 sequence: CASRTAYGTGELFF. DNA for the CDR3: TGTGCCAGCAGGACGGCCTATGGCACCGGGGAGCTGTTTTTT.

This sequence joins TRBV30 and TRBJ2-2; the match to TRBD1 covers 12 bases. This CDR3 spans 17 amino acids. Germline-derived CDR1 and CDR2 are GTSNPN and SVGIG (reference sequence). The V segment lost 3 bases and the J segment 6 bases; nucleotides outside the gene matches: 11. The CDR3 spells CAWSAGTGGFGAGELFF. The CDR3 DNA sequence: TGTGCCTGGAGCGCCGGGACAGGGGGCTTCGGGGCCGGGGAGCTGTTTTTT.